Sequencing of this T cell receptor beta chain was carried out in a study of Ad26.COV2.S vaccination and SARS-CoV-2 variants. As regards this clone: The antigen is unknown.

Study findings and constraints: The breadth of spike-specific CD8+ and CD4+ T cell responses after vaccination was reportedly substantial. Across vaccine and placebo recipients, the breadth of non-spike TCRs was similar. Compared with placebo recipients, vaccine recipients had higher spike-specific TCR breadth.

TCRdb's copy holds only in-frame clones and misses some; the assay was immunoSEQ multiplex PCR. The table records approximately 97,000 clones, over 60% of them present only once. Germline CDR1 and CDR2: SGHRS and YFSETQ. V lost 0 bases, J lost 8 bases, and 18 bases lay in between. There are 16 residues in the CDR3. The sample here was peripheral blood, taken after recovery from COVID-19. The chain links TRBV5-1 to TRBJ2-1; maybe TRBD1 (9 bases). This TCR came from a human donor who had recovered from COVID-19. For the CDR3, the DNA is TGCGCCAGCAGCTTGGGCGGGGGGACAGGGCTGGATGAGCAGTTCTTC. It specifies CASSLGGGTGLDEQFF.